The source of this TCR beta chain is a study of blood T cell repertoires in COVID-19. Study summary: PBMCs, B-cell-depleted T cells, or T cells were the source of the cDNA or gDNA that made up the material.

Germline CDR1 LNHDA, CDR2 SQIVND (reference sequence). The length of the CDR3 is 16 residues. With 3 bases clipped from V and 0 bases from J, the junction kept 4 bases outside the gene matches. Here immunoSEQ multiplex PCR was the method, and the copy in TCRdb shows in-frame clones only, minus some. This sample carries around 59,000 clones, around 81% of them seen once, and the ten largest clones take 7.2%. The chain has TRBV19 and TRBJ2-1; 8 bases align to TRBD2. The receptor comes from a man aged 60 to 69 with acute or convalescent COVID-19. Material for sequencing was peripheral blood. The DNA of the CDR3 is TGTGCCAGTAGTATCCTCCGGGGGGGCTCCTACAATGAGCAGTTCTTC. It is translated as CASSILRGGSYNEQFF.